This record concerns one TCR beta chain sequence. Its target is unknown. Assay used: immunoSEQ multiplex PCR; TCRdb lists only in-frame clones, some missing. The table includes over 100,000 clones, around nine tenths detected once. The record originates from a study of T cell responses to AZD1222 COVID-19 vaccine. Study background: Pooling of second doses given at about 4 or about 12 weeks was done. Points from the study as a whole: Baseline antibody screening turned up just six or seven seropositive AZD1222 recipients. Spike-specific TCR repertoires showed rising breadth and depth after two AZD1222 doses.

This CDR3 has 15 amino acids. The ends were cut back, 0 bases at V and 5 bases at J, with 15 bases in the middle. Germline loops: CDR1 SGDLS, CDR2 YYNGEE. This chain connects TRBV9 to TRBJ2-7; weak D call: TRBD1 (5 bases). This TCR derives from an adult in good health. This sample comprised peripheral blood, obtained on day 0 of AZD1222 vaccination. The CDR3 spells CASSVEGWGHNEQYF. The CDR3, as DNA: TGTGCCAGCAGCGTAGAGGGGTGGGGCCATAACGAGCAGTACTTC.